This T cell receptor beta chain derives from a study of T cell responses to AZD1222 COVID-19 vaccine. Study results and caveats: Donors in the cohort were predominantly white British and more often female, and clonal diversity was possibly underestimated.

The method was immunoSEQ multiplex PCR; TCRdb's version includes in-frame clones alone and lacks a portion of them. The sample includes 150,000 to 200,000 clones, approximately 91% of them seen just once. This clone was seen a few times. Antigen specificity is unknown. The TCR was taken from an adult in good health. The sequenced sample was peripheral blood, obtained on day 0 of AZD1222 vaccination.

The DNA for the CDR3 is TGTGCCAGCAGTTCGACAGGGCACACCTACGAGCAGTACTTC. Residues: CASSSTGHTYEQYF. This chain links TRBV6-2 or TRBV6-3 with TRBJ2-7; 7 bases align to TRBD1. Germline V gene lookup returns CDR1 MNHEY and CDR2 SVGEGT. After removal of 4 bases from V and 2 bases from J, the junction contained 5 bases not matched to a gene. CDR3 length: 14 residues.